One and the same sample provided the 30 T cell receptor beta chains below, sequenced in a study of blood T cell repertoires in COVID-19. Libraries were prepared by immunoSEQ multiplex PCR; TCRdb keeps only in-frame clonotypes and omits some of them. The sample consists of over 75,000 clones, approximately 88% of them appearing once. The specimen was peripheral blood. The receptors shown here come from a woman of 80 years or more with active or convalescent COVID-19.

The genes are TRBV13 and TRBJ2-7; TRBD1 matches 7 bases. The germline gives CDR1 PRHDT, CDR2 FYEKMQ (reference sequence). V lost 2 bases to trimming and J lost 3 bases; unmatched junction nucleotides: 7. The CDR3 is made up of 15 amino acids. The CDR3, as DNA: TGTGCCAGCAGCTTAAGGCGGCAGGGGGTCTACGAGCAGTACTTC. Its protein product is CASSLRRQGVYEQYF.

This rearrangement joins TRBV15 to TRBJ2-7; TRBD2 matches at 11 bases. The CDR3 runs 17 residues. Germline V gene data show CDR1 as LNHNV and CDR2 as YYDKDF (reference sequence). The ends lost 0 bases at V and 4 bases at J; junction bases unmatched: 8. The CDR3: CATSREVAGGGRYEQYF. Here the CDR3 DNA reads TGTGCCACCAGCAGAGAAGTAGCGGGGGGGGGCCGGTACGAGCAGTACTTC.

Worth noting for this clone: The junction shows a germline mismatch at one end, possibly a read error. The chain carries TRBV7-9 and TRBJ2-7, with unresolved D. This CDR3 contains 12 residues. Germline V CDR1 and CDR2: SEHNR, FQNEAQ (reference sequence). DNA for the CDR3: TGTGCCAGCAGCTCCTACAGCAGGATGCCCAGCTTC. Translation: CASSSYSRMPSF. The full variable domain, in which reference TRBV7-9 and TRBJ2-7 provide the parts outside the CDR3, is DTGVSQNPRHKITKRGQNVTFRCDPISEHNRLYWYRQTLGQGPEFLTYFQNEAQLEKSRLLSDRFSAERPKGSFSTLEIQRTEQGDSAMYLCASSSYSRMPSFGPGTRLTVT.

This clone was picked up one time. The chain couples TRBV19 to TRBJ2-5; no definite D call. Deletions cut 2 bases from V and 4 bases from J, with 14 bases between. Germline lookup yields CDR1 LNHDA and CDR2 SQIVND (reference sequence). The CDR3 length is 15 residues. CDR3 residues: CASSISTAVGETQYF. CDR3 bases: TGTGCCAGTAGTATATCGACGGCGGTAGGAGAGACCCAGTACTTC. Filled out from reference TRBV19 and TRBJ2-5, the complete variable domain reads DGGITQSPKYLFRKEGQNVTLSCEQNLNHDAMYWYRQDPGQGLRLIYYSQIVNDFQKGDIAEGYSVSREKKESFPLTVTSAQKNPTAFYLCASSISTAVGETQYFGPGTRLLVL.

This chain connects TRBV7-9 to TRBJ2-2; D might be TRBD2 (7 bases). The ends were cut back, 4 bases at V and 0 bases at J, with 15 bases in the middle. The CDR3 loop spans 17 amino acids. Germline CDR1 SEHNR, CDR2 FQNEAQ (reference sequence). CDR3 DNA: TGTGCCAGCAGCTGGGAGGGGACACTAACGAACACCGGGGAGCTGTTTTTT. Amino acids: CASSWEGTLTNTGELFF.

This clone was seen a single time. The chain uses TRBV3-1 (or the pseudogene TRBV3-2) and TRBJ2-7; TRBD1 matches 10 bases. The CDR3 is made up of 14 amino acids. Germline CDR1 and CDR2: LGHDT and YNNKEL (reference sequence). The J segment lost 4 bases and the V segment lost 3 bases, leaving 3 bases of the junction unmatched. The CDR3 nucleotides are TGTGCCAGCAGCCACCGGGACAGGGGTTACGAGCAGTACTTC. Protein: CASSHRDRGYEQYF.

This chain links TRBV19 with TRBJ1-5, with D possibly TRBD1 on 6 matching bases. V gave up 5 bases and J gave up 5 bases, with 16 bases separating them. CDR3 length equals 15 residues. CDR1 and CDR2 (germline): LNHDA, SQIVND (reference sequence). CDR3 amino acids: CASSPLRTVHQPQHF. CDR3 nucleotide sequence: TGTGCCAGTAGTCCTTTAAGGACAGTCCATCAGCCCCAGCATTTT.

This chain joins TRBV19 and TRBJ1-1; D call uncertain. The CDR3 length is 13 residues. Trimming took 5 bases from V and 1 from J, leaving 8 bases between them. Germline CDR1 is LNHDA and CDR2 is SQIVND (reference sequence). The CDR3 nucleotides read TGTGCCAGTAGTCGTGGGCCGAACACTGAAGCTTTCTTT. This encodes CASSRGPNTEAFF. The full variable domain, with the rest looked up from reference TRBV19 and TRBJ1-1, is DGGITQSPKYLFRKEGQNVTLSCEQNLNHDAMYWYRQDPGQGLRLIYYSQIVNDFQKGDIAEGYSVSREKKESFPLTVTSAQKNPTAFYLCASSRGPNTEAFFGQGTRLTVV.

The genes are TRBV7-2 and TRBJ2-7, with 9 bases matching TRBD2. Trimming took 8 bases from V and 7 from J; bases not matched to a gene: 9. CDR3 length: 13 residues. The germline CDR1 and CDR2 sequences are SGHTA and FQGNSA. The CDR3 reads CASGILAGREQYF. The CDR3 DNA reads TGTGCCAGCGGCATCCTAGCGGGGAGGGAGCAGTACTTC. The whole variable domain, remainder taken from reference TRBV7-2 and TRBJ2-7, is GAGVSQSPSNKVTEKGKDVELRCDPISGHTALYWYRQSLGQGLEFLIYFQGNSAPDKSGLPSDRFSAERTGGSVSTLTIQRTQQEDSAVYLCASGILAGREQYFGPGTRLTVT.

The chain combines TRBV7-2 with TRBJ2-5, with D perhaps TRBD1 (6 bases). Germline V gene sequence: CDR1 SGHTA, CDR2 FQGNSA. The length of the CDR3 is 15 residues. Trimming cost V 5 bases and J 5 bases, with 18 bases left between them. The CDR3 coding sequence is TGTGCCAGCAGCCGCTCTCAAGACAGGTGGGAGACCCAGTACTTC. The encoded protein is CASSRSQDRWETQYF.

The rearrangement links TRBV5-1 to TRBJ2-1, with 8 bases that match TRBD1. The CDR3 has 16 residues. The germline CDR1 and CDR2 sequences are SGHRS and YFSETQ. The V gene end was trimmed by 5 bases and the J gene end by 2 bases; junction bases not matched to a gene: 9. CDR3 nucleotide sequence: TGCGCCAGCAGGAAATTACAGGGGGGTCCCTACAATGAGCAGTTCTTC. Translating gives CASRKLQGGPYNEQFF.

The CDR3 protein is CASSLRRAQETQYF. CDR3 sequence (DNA): TGTGCCAGCAGCTTAAGGAGGGCCCAAGAGACCCAGTACTTC. This sequence joins TRBV7-2 and TRBJ2-5, with D possibly being TRBD2 (6 bases). The V end lost 2 bases, the J end lost 1 base, and 8 bases lay between the germline ends. This CDR3 has 14 residues. Germline V lookup: CDR1 SGHTA, CDR2 FQGNSA.

The chain couples TRBV2 to TRBJ1-3, with a tentative D call TRBD1 (5 bases). CDR3 size: 14 residues. In germline, CDR1 is SNHLY, CDR2 FYNNEI. V lost 6 bases, J lost 1 base, and 10 bases lay in between. The CDR3 DNA reads TGTGCCAGCAGCCCGACAGTTTCTGGAAACACCATATATTTT. Encoded protein: CASSPTVSGNTIYF. Looking up the rest from reference TRBV2 and TRBJ1-3 gives the full variable domain: EPEVTQTPSHQVTQMGQEVILRCVPISNHLYFYWYRQILGQKVEFLVSFYNNEISEKSEIFDDQFSVERPDGSNFTLKIRSTKLEDSAMYFCASSPTVSGNTIYFGEGSWLTVV.

The genes are TRBV2 and TRBJ2-1; 8 positions agree with TRBD2. CDR1 is SNHLY and CDR2 is FYNNEI in the germline V gene. The trim removed 4 bases at V and 1 base at J, leaving 9 bases unmatched. CDR3 length: 17 residues. The CDR3 spells CASSGGGTSGSYNEQFF. As DNA, the CDR3 is TGTGCCAGCAGTGGCGGAGGAACTAGCGGTTCCTACAATGAGCAGTTCTTC.

V is TRBV20-1 and J is TRBJ2-3, with 8 bases aligning to TRBD1. V was pared by 7 bases and J by 8 bases, with 5 bases of the junction left unmatched. Germline assignment: CDR1 DFQATT and CDR2 SNEGSKA (reference sequence). CDR3 length equals 11 residues. CDR3 nucleotide sequence: TGCAGTGGCGCTCAGGGGGCTACGCAGTATTTT. As protein: CSGAQGATQYF.

This chain joins TRBV6-5 and TRBJ2-1; TRBD2 matches 11 bases. With 0 bases clipped from V and 8 bases from J, the junction kept 6 bases outside the gene matches. CDR1 MNHEY and CDR2 SVGAGI come from the germline V gene. This CDR3 has 16 residues. This CDR3 is CASSYSGSGRGYEQFF. CDR3 DNA: TGTGCCAGCAGTTACTCGGGTAGCGGGAGGGGTTATGAGCAGTTCTTC.

The V call is TRBV5-1, the J call TRBJ2-2; 10 bases are shared with TRBD1. V shed 4 bases and J 6 bases; nucleotides not matched to a gene: 15. The CDR3 runs to 18 residues. CDR1 is SGHRS, CDR2 YFSETQ, per germline. The CDR3 DNA reads TGCGCCAGCAGCCCTCGGGGGGACAGGGGCGTTTTCCCCGGGGAGCTGTTTTTT. Amino acid sequence: CASSPRGDRGVFPGELFF.

The chain employs TRBV6-1 and TRBJ1-6, with TRBD1 as a possible D gene (5 bases). Trimming cost V 2 bases and J 5 bases, with 10 bases left between them. The CDR3 runs 15 residues. The germline CDR1 and CDR2 sequences are MNHNS and SASEGT. The CDR3 is CASSEMGGNNSPLHF. The CDR3, as DNA: TGTGCCAGCAGTGAAATGGGGGGTAATAATTCACCCCTCCACTTT.

This clone has just one count. The chain uses TRBV28 and TRBJ2-3; D might be TRBD2 (6 bases). Germline values: CDR1 MDHEN, CDR2 SYDVKM. The V end was cut by 11 bases, the J end by 5 bases, with 14 bases between. The CDR3 runs 12 residues. The DNA of the CDR3 is TGTGCCGTCCGGGAGATCGGAGATACGCAGTATTTT. Protein product: CAVREIGDTQYF. The full variable domain, with the rest looked up from reference TRBV28 and TRBJ2-3, is DVKVTQSSRYLVKRTGEKVFLECVQDMDHENMFWYRQDPGLGLRLIYFSYDVKMKEKGDIPEGYSVSREKKERFSLILESASTNQTSMYLCAVREIGDTQYFGPGTRLTVL.

The chain employs TRBV7-2 and TRBJ1-1; D call uncertain. Germline CDR1 SGHTA, CDR2 FQGNSA. V lost 3 bases and J 0 bases, leaving 8 bases between the germline ends. The CDR3 runs to 14 residues. CDR3 nucleotide sequence: TGTGCCAGCAGCTTTGCAAACATGAACACTGAAGCTTTCTTT. It encodes CASSFANMNTEAFF. Together with reference TRBV7-2 and TRBJ1-1, the CDR3 gives the full variable domain: GAGVSQSPSNKVTEKGKDVELRCDPISGHTALYWYRQSLGQGLEFLIYFQGNSAPDKSGLPSDRFSAERTGGSVSTLTIQRTQQEDSAVYLCASSFANMNTEAFFGQGTRLTVV.

The chain recombines TRBV19 with TRBJ1-1; a weak D match, TRBD1 (5 bases). This CDR3 comprises 16 residues. Deletions cut 7 bases from V and 4 bases from J, with 22 bases between. Germline assignment: CDR1 LNHDA and CDR2 SQIVND (reference sequence). The CDR3 protein is CASKVGGERRTTEAFF. CDR3 in DNA: TGTGCCAGTAAAGTCGGGGGGGAACGGAGGACCACTGAAGCTTTCTTT.

The CDR3 DNA reads as TGCGCCAGCAGCCCAGAGACTAGCGGGGAAACAGATACGCAGTATTTT. This translates into CASSPETSGETDTQYF. This rearrangement joins TRBV4-1 to TRBJ2-3; TRBD2 aligns across 11 bases. CDR1 and CDR2 (germline): MGHRA, YSYEKL. V lost 4 bases to trimming and J lost 3 bases; unmatched junction nucleotides: 6. There are 16 residues in the CDR3.

The chain uses TRBV28 and TRBJ1-1; D gene unclear. Trimming removed 1 base at V and 4 bases at J, with 16 bases between. This CDR3 has 16 residues. The germline CDR1 and CDR2 sequences are MDHEN and SYDVKM. As DNA, the CDR3 is TGTGCCAGCAGTTTATTTCTAGGCGGGGATTCCACTGAAGCTTTCTTT. It codes for CASSLFLGGDSTEAFF.

The chain links TRBV3-1 (or the pseudogene TRBV3-2) to TRBJ2-5; D might be TRBD1 (5 bases). Germline assignment: CDR1 LGHDT and CDR2 YNNKEL (reference sequence). The CDR3 loop spans 15 amino acids. V was shortened by 1 base and J by 5 bases, with 14 bases between the two germline ends. The CDR3 sequence: CASSQVWGSLETQYF. CDR3 DNA sequence: TGTGCCAGCAGCCAAGTATGGGGCAGTCTGGAGACCCAGTACTTC.

This sequence joins TRBV10-2 and TRBJ1-3; 8 bases fit TRBD1. The CDR3 spans 16 residues. V lost 3 bases, J lost 2 bases, and 6 bases stayed unmatched. CDR1 is WSHSY and CDR2 is SAAADI in the germline V gene. The CDR3 region is CASSDQGQATGNTIYF. Here the CDR3 DNA reads TGCGCCAGCAGTGACCAGGGACAGGCAACTGGAAACACCATATATTTT.

This rearrangement joins TRBV28 to TRBJ1-4, with D unresolved. CDR1 and CDR2 (germline): MDHEN, SYDVKM. The CDR3 is made up of 13 amino acids. Trimming stripped 6 bases from V and 1 base from J, with 6 bases between. For the CDR3, the DNA is TGTGCCAGCAGGAGGCTAACTAATGAAAAACTGTTTTTT. Protein product: CASRRLTNEKLFF.

The V and J genes are TRBV2 and TRBJ2-3; maybe TRBD2 (6 bases). Trimming shortened V by 8 bases and J by 3 bases, and 12 bases separated the two germline ends. CDR3 length equals 13 residues. Germline V CDR1 and CDR2: SNHLY, FYNNEI. The CDR3 sequence: CASSGTFTDTQYF. DNA for the CDR3: TGTGCCAGCTCCGGGACTTTTACAGATACGCAGTATTTT.

The rearrangement links TRBV18 to TRBJ2-6; 8 positions match TRBD2. Germline CDR1 is KGHSH and CDR2 is LQKENI. The CDR3 has 19 amino acids. Trimming at V came to 0 bases and at J to 0 bases, leaving 7 bases not matched to a gene. The CDR3 DNA is TGTGCCAGCTCACCACCTTCGCTAGCGGGCTACTCTGGGGCCAACGTCCTGACTTTC. Its protein product is CASSPPSLAGYSGANVLTF.

V usage is TRBV28 and J usage is TRBJ2-5; TRBD2 matches 10 bases. The germline CDR1 and CDR2 sequences are MDHEN and SYDVKM. With V trimmed by 6 bases and J by 5 bases, 6 bases remained unmatched. The CDR3 runs 14 residues. CDR3 amino acids: CASRLAGTVETQYF. In DNA, the CDR3 is TGTGCCAGCAGACTAGCGGGGACCGTGGAGACCCAGTACTTC.

The V and J genes are TRBV3-1 (or the pseudogene TRBV3-2) and TRBJ1-6, with D perhaps TRBD1 (5 bases). The germline V gene has CDR1 LGHDT and CDR2 YNNKEL (reference sequence). The V and J ends lost 0 bases and 14 bases respectively, with 17 bases between them. The CDR3 has 15 amino acids. The CDR3 nucleotides read TGTGCCAGCAGCCAAGATAGGGGCTGGCGGGGGACCCTCCACTTT. This encodes CASSQDRGWRGTLHF.